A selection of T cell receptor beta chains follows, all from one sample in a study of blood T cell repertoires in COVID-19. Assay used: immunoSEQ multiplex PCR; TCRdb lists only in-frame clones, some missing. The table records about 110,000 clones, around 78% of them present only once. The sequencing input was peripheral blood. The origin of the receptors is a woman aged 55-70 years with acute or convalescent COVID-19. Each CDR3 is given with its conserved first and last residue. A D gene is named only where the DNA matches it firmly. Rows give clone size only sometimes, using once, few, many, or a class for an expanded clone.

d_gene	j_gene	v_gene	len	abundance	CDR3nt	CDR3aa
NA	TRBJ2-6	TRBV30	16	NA	TGTGCCTGGAGGTCGGGGGCGGGGGCTGGGGCCAACGTCCTGACTTTC	CAWRSGAGAGANVLTF
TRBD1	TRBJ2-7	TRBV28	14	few	TGTGCCAGCAGAACCGGGACAGGGTTATACGAGCAGTACTTC	CASRTGTGLYEQYF
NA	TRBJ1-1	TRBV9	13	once	TGTGCCAGCAGCATGGCCGGAGGGGCTGAAGCTTTCTTT	CASSMAGGAEAFF
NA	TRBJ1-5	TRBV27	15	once	TGTGCCAGCAGTTTATCAGGGGTCCCCAATCAGCCCCAGCATTTT	CASSLSGVPNQPQHF
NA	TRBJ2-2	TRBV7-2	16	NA	TGTGCCAGCAGCCCAGGGATTTACCTAGGGACCGGGGAGCTGTTTTTT	CASSPGIYLGTGELFF
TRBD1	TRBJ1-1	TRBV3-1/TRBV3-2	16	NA	TGTGCCAGCAGCCAAGTTGGGACAGGGGGCTTTCATCGAGCTTTCTTT	CASSQVGTGGFHRAFF
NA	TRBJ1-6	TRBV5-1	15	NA	TGCGCCAGCATCCGGGCCCCAGGGTTGGATTCACCCCTCCACTTT	CASIRAPGLDSPLHF
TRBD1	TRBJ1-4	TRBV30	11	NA	TGTGCCTGGAGTATCCGGGACAGCCTGTTTTTT	CAWSIRDSLFF
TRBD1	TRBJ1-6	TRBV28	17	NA	TGTGCCAGCAGCGGGACAGGGTCCTCACGATATAATTCACCCCTCCACTTT	CASSGTGSSRYNSPLHF
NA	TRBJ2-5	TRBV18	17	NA	TGTGCCAGCTCACCACAGTCCCCCACCGGGTACCAAGAGACCCAGTACTTC	CASSPQSPTGYQETQYF
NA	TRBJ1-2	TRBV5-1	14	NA	TGCGCCAGCAGCTTGGAACGCTTAGGGGGTGGCTACACCTTC	CASSLERLGGGYTF
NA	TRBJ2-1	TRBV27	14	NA	TGTGCCAGCAGTTTAGGGGGCTACACGGATGAGCAGTTCTTC	CASSLGGYTDEQFF
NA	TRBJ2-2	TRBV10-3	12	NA	TGTGCCAACCGGGATAGCGCCGGGGAGCTGTTTTTT	CANRDSAGELFF
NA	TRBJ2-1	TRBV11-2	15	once	TGTGCCAGCAGCTTAATTAGGGGATCCTACAATGAGCAGTTCTTC	CASSLIRGSYNEQFF
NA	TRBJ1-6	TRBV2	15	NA	TGTGCCAGCAGTGAGGGGGGGCCGTATAATTCACCCCTCCACTTT	CASSEGGPYNSPLHF
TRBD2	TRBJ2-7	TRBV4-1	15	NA	TGCGCCAGCAGCCTACCTGGGACTAGCTTCGTCGAGCAGTACTTC	CASSLPGTSFVEQYF
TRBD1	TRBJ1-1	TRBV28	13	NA	TGTGCCAGCACCGGGGCAGGGGGCACTGAAGCTTTCTTT	CASTGAGGTEAFF
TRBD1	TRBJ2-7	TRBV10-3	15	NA	TGTGCCATCAGTGAGCCACCGGGACAGAACTACGAGCAGTACTTC	CAISEPPGQNYEQYF